This T cell receptor (beta chain) was recovered during a study of vaccination and CD4 T cells after COVID-19. Study details: As control conditions, cultures were given either a CEFX pool serving as positive control, an HIV-1 Nef pool, or no peptide at all.

As concerns this clonotype: Its antigen is as yet unknown.

Documented treatment: roughly 10-day PBMC culture with coronavirus spike peptide pools or control peptides (ViraFEST assay). Every well contained more than 1.5 million PBMCs, which were grown with roughly 9.1 IU/ml IL-2 and about 9.5 ug/ml peptide pools. An Oncomine TCR Beta short-read assay was used to sequence the DNA from cultured CD4+ T cells. TCRdb re-analysed the PCR reads in MiXCR, keeping a single row per CDR3 protein. The top ten hold roughly 20% of the sample, which has approximately 13,000 distinct CDR3 sequences, around 77% seen once. V trimming: 6 bases; J trimming: 1 base; junction bases outside the gene matches: 11. Germline loops: CDR1 DFQATT, CDR2 SNEGSKA (reference sequence). The CDR3 runs 16 residues.

Material: CD4+ T cells from blood, cultured in vitro. The chain recombines TRBV20-1 with TRBJ2-2; TRBD1 aligns across 7 bases. The TCR comes from a human donor who had recovered from COVID-19. The CDR3 nucleotides are TGCAGTGCCTTAAAAACCGGGACAGAGAACACCGGGGAGCTGTTTTTT. Translated, it gives CSALKTGTENTGELFF.